This passage covers 27 T cell receptor beta chains from one sample sequenced in a study of T cell clusters in autoimmune cytopenias. TRB was amplified from 250 ng of peripheral blood genomic DNA per sample. TRB rearrangements were amplified by touch-down multiplex PCR with mixed TRB-A/B primers. TCRdb reprocessed the multiplex PCR reads and reports one entry per CDR3 protein, with no DNA. This repertoire comprises about 10,000 distinct CDR3 sequences; its ten largest clones make up about 10%. Specimen: peripheral blood. These receptors were collected from a human donor with an autoimmune cytopenia or autoimmune hepatitis (not recorded which).

The V and J genes are TRBV4-3 and TRBJ1-2; the TCRdb call, TRBD1, lacks DNA for checking. CDR1 and CDR2 (germline): LGHNA, YSLEER. CDR3 length equals 15 residues. This CDR3 reads CASSQDRNRFYGYTF.

The chain joins TRBV18 to TRBJ2-6. Germline assignment: CDR1 KGHSH and CDR2 LQKENI. CDR3 length: 17 residues. This chain's CDR3 is CASSPGFAVAGANVLTF. The full variable domain, rest sourced from reference TRBV18 and TRBJ2-6, is NAGVMQNPRHLVRRRGQEARLRCSPMKGHSHVYWYRQLPEEGLKFMVYLQKENIIDESGMPKERFSAEFPKEGPSILRIQQVVRGDSAAYFCASSPGFAVAGANVLTFGAGSRLTVL.

The genes are TRBV11-2 and TRBJ1-6; TCRdb's D call of TRBD1 is untestable without DNA. The CDR3 is made up of 15 amino acids. The germline V gene encodes CDR1 SGHAT and CDR2 FQNNGV. CDR3 in amino acids: CASSSTPGYNSPLHF.

V usage is TRBV5-4 and J usage is TRBJ2-1; TCRdb lists TRBD2, though no DNA is available to test this call. Germline loops: CDR1 SGHNT, CDR2 YYREEE (reference sequence). The CDR3 extends over 16 amino acids. The CDR3 region is CASSLGTSNLLNEQFF. Looking up the rest from reference TRBV5-4 and TRBJ2-1 gives the full variable domain: ETGVTQSPTHLIKTRGQQVTLRCSSQSGHNTVSWYQQALGQGPQFIFQYYREEENGRGNFPPRFSGLQFPNYSSELNVNALELDDSALYLCASSLGTSNLLNEQFFGPGTRLTVL.

This chain uses TRBV5-6 with TRBJ1-2. This CDR3 has 12 residues. Per germline, CDR1 SGHDT and CDR2 YYEEEE. The CDR3 loop is CASSLDFGGYTF.

The V call is TRBV5-4, the J call TRBJ2-2; TCRdb lists TRBD1, though no DNA is available to test this call. The CDR3 runs to 15 residues. Germline V gene lookup returns CDR1 SGHNT and CDR2 YYREEE (reference sequence). CDR3: CASSLDTQGAEELFF.

The chain carries TRBV4-2 and TRBJ2-5; TCRdb outputs TRBD2, but without DNA this stays unchecked. From germline, CDR1 is LGHNA and CDR2 YNFKEQ. This CDR3 region has 16 residues. The CDR3 reads CASSQEVRGGGETQYF.

The rearrangement joins TRBV12-3 or TRBV12-4 to TRBJ1-2; there is no DNA to check the TCRdb D call of TRBD1. The CDR3 is 15 amino acids. The CDR3 sequence is CASSLGQGWNYGYTF.

The chain is built from TRBV7-9 and TRBJ2-6; the D call from TCRdb, TRBD1, cannot be confirmed without DNA. Germline V gives CDR1 SEHNR, CDR2 FQNEAQ (reference sequence). The CDR3 covers 16 residues. The CDR3 here is CASSLSTGDGANVLTF.

The V call is TRBV20-1, the J call TRBJ2-1; TCRdb picks TRBD2, but there is no DNA to check that call. The CDR3 totals 15 residues. Germline V gene sequence: CDR1 DFQATT, CDR2 SNEGSKA (reference sequence). The CDR3 here is CSAFSGRADYNEQFF.

By frequency, this clonotype registers medium-sized. The rearrangement uses TRBV12-3 or TRBV12-4 and TRBJ2-3; absent DNA, TCRdb's TRBD1 call cannot be checked. CDR3 size: 14 residues. The CDR3 sequence is CASRWDRFTDTQYF.

The chain recombines TRBV10-3 with TRBJ1-6. This CDR3 is 14 amino acids long. Germline-derived CDR1 and CDR2 are ENHRY and SYGVKD. CDR3 protein: CAISQTENNSPLHF.

The chain has TRBV7-6 and TRBJ1-5; there is no DNA to check the TCRdb D call of TRBD1. CDR1 and CDR2 (germline): SGHVS, FNYEAQ. This CDR3 contains 16 residues. The CDR3 is CASSLATGGSNQPQHF.

The chain uses TRBV20-1 and TRBJ1-1; TCRdb reports TRBD1, a call that lacks DNA to check it against. The germline CDR1 and CDR2 sequences are DFQATT and SNEGSKA (reference sequence). This CDR3 has 14 residues. The CDR3 loop is CSARAGTRNTEAFF.

The V call is TRBV11-2, the J call TRBJ2-3; TCRdb's D call, TRBD1, is unchecked because there is no DNA. The CDR3 length is 15 residues. Germline CDR1 is SGHAT and CDR2 is FQNNGV. The CDR3 is CASSEDRVWTDTQYF.

By frequency, this clonotype is medium-sized (0.01 to 0.1%). V and J are TRBV6-6 and TRBJ1-4; lacking DNA, the TRBD1 call made by TCRdb goes unchecked. This CDR3 comprises 14 residues. The germline V gene encodes CDR1 MNHNY and CDR2 SVGAGI (reference sequence). The CDR3: CASKDRVINEKLFF.

This rearrangement joins TRBV18 to TRBJ2-2; checking the TCRdb D call of TRBD1 is not possible without DNA. The germline gives CDR1 KGHSH, CDR2 LQKENI. This CDR3 spans 14 amino acids. CDR3 region: CASSPKQGTGELFF. Variable domain in full (rest from reference TRBV18 and TRBJ2-2): NAGVMQNPRHLVRRRGQEARLRCSPMKGHSHVYWYRQLPEEGLKFMVYLQKENIIDESGMPKERFSAEFPKEGPSILRIQQVVRGDSAAYFCASSPKQGTGELFFGEGSRLTVL.

The chain couples TRBV6-5 to TRBJ1-5; as DNA is missing, the TRBD1 call by TCRdb cannot be tested. The length of the CDR3 is 14 residues. Germline CDR1 and CDR2: MNHEY and SVGAGI. The CDR3 is CASSKGTGNQPQHF.

In terms of frequency, this clonotype is medium-sized. The rearrangement links TRBV7-6 to TRBJ2-7; lacking DNA, the TRBD1 call made by TCRdb goes unchecked. The CDR3 extends over 13 amino acids. Germline values: CDR1 SGHVS, CDR2 FNYEAQ. The CDR3 protein is CASSSGPNYEQYF.

By frequency, this clonotype registers medium-sized. J is TRBJ1-5 and V is TRBV19; there is no DNA to check the TCRdb D call of TRBD1. Germline assignment: CDR1 LNHDA and CDR2 SQIVND (reference sequence). The CDR3 consists of 14 residues. The CDR3 sequence is CASSTGASSQPQHF.

This CDR3 reads CASSQTSGRSGETQYF. The J gene is TRBJ2-5, the V gene TRBV7-9; there is no DNA to check the TCRdb D call of TRBD2. CDR3 length: 16 amino acids. Germline V gene lookup returns CDR1 SEHNR and CDR2 FQNEAQ (reference sequence).

The CDR3 spells CASSPGQEGYTF. This sequence joins TRBV6-6 and TRBJ1-2; the TCRdb D gene call, TRBD1, has no DNA to confirm it. Germline CDR1 reads MNHNY; CDR2 reads SVGAGI (reference sequence). CDR3 length: 12 amino acids.

CDR3 protein: CASSSDRGPATEAFF. The chain combines TRBV7-9 with TRBJ1-1; TCRdb names TRBD1, which stays unverified in the absence of DNA. Germline loops: CDR1 SEHNR, CDR2 FQNEAQ (reference sequence). The CDR3 loop spans 15 amino acids.

This chain joins TRBV7-9 and TRBJ2-1; no DNA is available, so the TRBD1 call from TCRdb remains unchecked. Germline V gives CDR1 SEHNR, CDR2 FQNEAQ (reference sequence). The CDR3 has 13 amino acids. CDR3 loop: CASKRDNYNEQFF.

This clonotype ranks as medium-sized in terms of frequency. The genes are TRBV19 and TRBJ1-4; TCRdb lists TRBD1, though no DNA is available to test this call. The CDR3 contains 13 residues. In germline, CDR1 is LNHDA, CDR2 SQIVND (reference sequence). The CDR3 reads CASSLYRDEKLFF.

V usage is TRBV27 and J usage is TRBJ1-3; TCRdb selects TRBD1, and the lack of DNA leaves this call unchecked. Germline-derived CDR1 and CDR2 are MNHEY and SMNVEV (reference sequence). This CDR3 spans 15 amino acids. This CDR3 reads CASSGTGAAGNTIYF.

The chain joins TRBV5-5 to TRBJ1-5. Per germline, CDR1 SGHKS and CDR2 YYEKEE (reference sequence). This CDR3 spans 16 amino acids. The CDR3 sequence: CASSLMDSGGNQPQHF. The variable domain in full, with the rest retrieved from reference TRBV5-5 and TRBJ1-5, is DAGVTQSPTHLIKTRGQQVTLRCSPISGHKSVSWYQQVLGQGPQFIFQYYEKEERGRGNFPDRFSARQFPNYSSELNVNALLLGDSALYLCASSLMDSGGNQPQHFGDGTRLSIL.